This entry lists 10 T cell receptor beta chains sequenced from one sample in a study of memory CD8 T cells in hepatitis C reinfection. Assay: immunoSEQ multiplex PCR; the TCRdb copy retains only in-frame clones and omits some. The table includes 46,000 or so clones, 85% to 90% detected once. This sample's time point: late/post reinfection, 12 to 24 weeks after detection. TCR sequencing was done directly ex vivo on sorted cells, without expansion in vitro. The sample taken for sequencing was naive CD8+ T cells sorted from blood. These TCRs come from a man aged 18-30 years with hepatitis C virus infection.

This sequence joins TRBV7-9 and TRBJ2-1, with D possibly TRBD1 on 6 matching bases. Deletions cut 0 bases from V and 9 bases from J, with 15 bases between. Looked up from germline, CDR1 is SEHNR and CDR2 is FQNEAQ (reference sequence). The CDR3 extends over 15 amino acids. CDR3 region: CASSLALAGESEQFF. DNA of the CDR3: TGTGCCAGCAGCTTAGCGTTGGCAGGGGAGAGTGAGCAGTTCTTC.

This clone appeared a single time. The chain joins TRBV7-3 to TRBJ1-4; D might be TRBD1 (6 bases). V shed 1 base and J shed 7 bases, with 13 bases lying between them. The CDR3 extends over 15 amino acids. Germline V lookup: CDR1 SGHTA, CDR2 FQGTGA. The CDR3: CASSLNGGAGEKLFF. The DNA of the CDR3 is TGTGCCAGCAGCTTAAATGGGGGGGCGGGTGAAAAACTGTTTTTT.

This clone was recorded only once. The V and J genes are TRBV27 and TRBJ1-6, with D unclear. Trimming removed 2 bases from V and 9 bases from J, with 8 bases in between. This CDR3 has 13 amino acids. Germline CDR1 and CDR2: MNHEY and SMNVEV (reference sequence). CDR3 coding DNA: TGTGCCAGCAGTTTAGAGGTGGGTTCACCCCTCCACTTT. Amino acids: CASSLEVGSPLHF.

The rearrangement links TRBV7-8 to TRBJ2-7; the D is unclear. Germline CDR1 and CDR2: SGHVS and FQNEAQ. The CDR3 extends over 14 amino acids. With 0 bases removed from V and 3 bases from J, the gap between germline ends came to 9 bases. CDR3 nucleotides: TGTGCCAGCAGCTTAGCCGGAGATCACTACGAGCAGTACTTC. Its protein product is CASSLAGDHYEQYF.

The J gene is TRBJ1-1, the V gene TRBV4-1; 7 nucleotides align to TRBD1. Losses at the gene ends were 4 bases for V and 7 bases for J; bases not matched to a gene: 12. The CDR3 spans 15 residues. The germline gives CDR1 MGHRA, CDR2 YSYEKL. The CDR3 is CASSPTQTGWYEAFF. The CDR3 DNA sequence: TGCGCCAGCAGCCCCACCCAGACAGGGTGGTATGAAGCTTTCTTT.

The rearrangement links TRBV19 to TRBJ2-5, with D possibly TRBD1 on 6 matching bases. Trimming pared 9 bases from V and 3 bases from J, leaving 14 bases between. CDR1 is LNHDA and CDR2 is SQIVND in the germline V gene (reference sequence). The CDR3 is made up of 13 amino acids. CDR3 sequence reads: CASTGEGEETQYF. In DNA, the CDR3 is TGTGCCAGCACGGGTGAGGGGGAAGAGACCCAGTACTTC.

This clone was picked up one time. J is TRBJ2-2 and V is TRBV11-2; D may be TRBD1 (5 bases). Germline CDR1 reads SGHAT; CDR2 reads FQNNGV. The CDR3 contains 14 residues. Trimming removed 5 bases from V and 3 bases from J, with 10 bases in between. The DNA of the CDR3 is TGTGCCAGCAGCACCATGACAGACACCGGGGAGCTGTTTTTT. This encodes CASSTMTDTGELFF.

This clone appeared a single time. The chain combines TRBV6-6 with TRBJ2-3; 9 bases agree with TRBD1. Losses at the gene ends were 6 bases for V and 5 bases for J; bases not matched to a gene: 12. CDR3 length: 16 residues. The germline gives CDR1 MNHNY, CDR2 SVGAGI (reference sequence). CDR3 sequence reads: CASRVGTGTGGDTQYF. CDR3 nucleotides: TGTGCCAGCAGGGTCGGGACAGGGACTGGGGGAGATACGCAGTATTTT.

V gene TRBV2 combines with J gene TRBJ2-1; TRBD1 is a possible D gene (6 bases). The germline V gene encodes CDR1 SNHLY and CDR2 FYNNEI. Trimming removed 3 bases from V and 3 bases from J, with 9 bases in between. This CDR3 has 14 residues. The chain's CDR3 is CASSEDSGYNEQFF. The CDR3 coding sequence is TGTGCCAGCAGTGAGGACAGCGGCTACAATGAGCAGTTCTTC.

V usage is TRBV27 and J usage is TRBJ2-3, with 12 bases identical to TRBD2. Germline V gene data show CDR1 as MNHEY and CDR2 as SMNVEV (reference sequence). V dropped 6 bases and J dropped 6; count of bases not matched to a gene: 7. CDR3 length: 15 amino acids. The CDR3 loop reads CASRPVTSGSDTQYF. Here the CDR3 DNA reads TGTGCCAGCAGACCAGTGACTAGCGGGAGTGATACGCAGTATTTT.